This T cell receptor beta chain is from a study of T cell repertoires in cytomegalovirus infection (dated by TCRdb to the late 2010s). Some background on the complete study: Donor HLA type was relevant to the analysis, because carriage of CMV infection together with the matching HLA type was indicated by public TCR beta signatures.

In this sample, this clonotype turned up many times. This clone's antigen is unknown. No quality values exist for individual bases; no much larger clone is one base distant. Study-wide conclusions, independent of this receptor: Carriers of CMV infection plus the relevant HLA type were discriminated by the cumulative frequency of public TCR beta family members in the study cohort and in an independent approximately 400-donor cohort. The ex vivo response was dominated by HLA-C-restricted CMV-specific TCR beta clonotypes, and the single most frequent clonotype in two of eight donors was supplied by these HLA-C-restricted clonotypes.

The germline ends are 12 bases apart after V is trimmed by 7 bases and J by 2 bases. The CDR3, from cysteine to phenylalanine, totals 14 residues. Just CDR3 DNA is preserved here, 42 bases in frame from base 1. The sequencer was an Illumina HiSeq 1500. TCRdb reprocessed the public reads (quality trimming at Q25 with fastp, clone calling with MiXCR) and kept in-frame beta chains. A single entry per CDR3 protein holds the most common genes and DNA from its merged rows. The sample yields a few hundred thousand distinct CDR3 sequences; about a sixth were counted once. Approximately 12% of the sample is taken by the ten largest.

Sequencing was performed on PBMCs. The source is a human donor in good health (CMV status not recorded). Some clones in this sample may be carry-over from other donors' samples. This chain is built from TRBV12-3 or TRBV12-4 and TRBJ1-5; the D gene cannot be resolved reliably. The CDR3 protein is CASTPGRGNQPQHF. The DNA is as follows: TGTGCCAGCACCCCAGGTAGGGGCAATCAGCCCCAGCATTTT.